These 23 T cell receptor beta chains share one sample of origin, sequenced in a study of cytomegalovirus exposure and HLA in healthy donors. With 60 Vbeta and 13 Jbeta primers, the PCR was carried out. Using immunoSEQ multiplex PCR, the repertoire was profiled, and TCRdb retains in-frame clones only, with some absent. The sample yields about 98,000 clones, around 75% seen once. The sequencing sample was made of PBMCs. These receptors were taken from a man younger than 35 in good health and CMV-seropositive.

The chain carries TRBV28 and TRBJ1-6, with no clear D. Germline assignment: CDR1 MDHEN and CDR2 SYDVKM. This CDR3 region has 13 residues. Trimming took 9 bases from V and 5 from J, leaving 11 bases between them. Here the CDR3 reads CASRLSDNSPLHF. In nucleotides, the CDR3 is TGTGCCAGTCGGCTAAGCGATAATTCACCCCTCCACTTT.

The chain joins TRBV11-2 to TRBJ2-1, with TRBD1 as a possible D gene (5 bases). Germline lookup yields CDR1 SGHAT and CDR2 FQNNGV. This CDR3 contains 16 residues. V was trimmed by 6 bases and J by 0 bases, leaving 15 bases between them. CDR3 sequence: CASRFRDPSSYNEQFF. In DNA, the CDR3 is TGTGCCAGCAGGTTCAGGGATCCGAGCTCCTACAATGAGCAGTTCTTC.

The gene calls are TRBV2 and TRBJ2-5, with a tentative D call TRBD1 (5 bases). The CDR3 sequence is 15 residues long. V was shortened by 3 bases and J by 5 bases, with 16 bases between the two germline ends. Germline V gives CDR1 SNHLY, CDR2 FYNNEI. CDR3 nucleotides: TGTGCCAGCAGTGAGGGCCCATCCCCAGGGGAGACCCAGTACTTC. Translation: CASSEGPSPGETQYF. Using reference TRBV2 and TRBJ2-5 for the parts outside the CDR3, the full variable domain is EPEVTQTPSHQVTQMGQEVILRCVPISNHLYFYWYRQILGQKVEFLVSFYNNEISEKSEIFDDQFSVERPDGSNFTLKIRSTKLEDSAMYFCASSEGPSPGETQYFGPGTRLLVL.

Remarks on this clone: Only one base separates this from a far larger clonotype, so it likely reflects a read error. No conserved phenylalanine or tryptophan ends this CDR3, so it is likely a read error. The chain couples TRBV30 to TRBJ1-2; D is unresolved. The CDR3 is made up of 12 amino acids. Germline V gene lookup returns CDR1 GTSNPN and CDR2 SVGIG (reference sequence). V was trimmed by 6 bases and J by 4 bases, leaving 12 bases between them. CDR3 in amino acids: CACPGVTYGYTL. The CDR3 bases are TGTGCCTGCCCGGGAGTTACCTATGGCTACACCTTG.

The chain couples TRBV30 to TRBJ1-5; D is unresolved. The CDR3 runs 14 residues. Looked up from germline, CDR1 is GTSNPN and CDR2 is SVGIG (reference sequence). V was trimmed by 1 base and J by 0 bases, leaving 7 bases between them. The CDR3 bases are TGTGCCTGGAGTGGCACAGCTAGCAATCAGCCCCAGCATTTT. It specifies CAWSGTASNQPQHF.

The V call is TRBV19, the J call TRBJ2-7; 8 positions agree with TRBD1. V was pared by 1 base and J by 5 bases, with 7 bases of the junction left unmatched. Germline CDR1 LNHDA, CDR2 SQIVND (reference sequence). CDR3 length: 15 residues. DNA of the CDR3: TGTGCCAGTAGTATAGCGGGATCAGGGGGCGACGAGCAGTACTTC. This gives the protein CASSIAGSGGDEQYF.

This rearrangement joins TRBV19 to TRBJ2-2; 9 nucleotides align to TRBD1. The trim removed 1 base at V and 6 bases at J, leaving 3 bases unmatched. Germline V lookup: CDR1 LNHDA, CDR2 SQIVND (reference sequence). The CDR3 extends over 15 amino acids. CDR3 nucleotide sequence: TGTGCCAGTAGTATAGCCGGACAGGGGTCCGGGGAGCTGTTTTTT. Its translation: CASSIAGQGSGELFF. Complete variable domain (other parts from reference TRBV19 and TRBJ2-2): DGGITQSPKYLFRKEGQNVTLSCEQNLNHDAMYWYRQDPGQGLRLIYYSQIVNDFQKGDIAEGYSVSREKKESFPLTVTSAQKNPTAFYLCASSIAGQGSGELFFGEGSRLTVL.

CDR3 residues: CASSLAFGDYGYTF. DNA for the CDR3: TGTGCCAGCAGCTTAGCGTTCGGAGACTATGGCTACACCTTC. The V gene is TRBV7-2, the J gene TRBJ1-2; D is ambiguous. V dropped 0 bases and J dropped 3 bases, with 8 bases sitting between them. CDR1 and CDR2 (germline): SGHTA, FQGNSA. This CDR3 has 14 residues.

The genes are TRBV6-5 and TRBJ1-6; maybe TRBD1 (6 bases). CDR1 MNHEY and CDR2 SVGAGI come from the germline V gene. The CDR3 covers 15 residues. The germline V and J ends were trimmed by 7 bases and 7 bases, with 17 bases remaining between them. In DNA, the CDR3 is TGTGCCAGCACCCGAAGTGGGCAGGGGAATTCACCCCTCCACTTT. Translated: CASTRSGQGNSPLHF.

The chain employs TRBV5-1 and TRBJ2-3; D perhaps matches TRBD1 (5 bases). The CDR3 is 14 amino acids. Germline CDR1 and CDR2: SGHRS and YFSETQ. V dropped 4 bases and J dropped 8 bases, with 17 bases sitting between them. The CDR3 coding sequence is TGCGCCAGCAGCCTAGACAGCTCGACCCCTACGCAGTATTTT. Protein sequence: CASSLDSSTPTQYF.

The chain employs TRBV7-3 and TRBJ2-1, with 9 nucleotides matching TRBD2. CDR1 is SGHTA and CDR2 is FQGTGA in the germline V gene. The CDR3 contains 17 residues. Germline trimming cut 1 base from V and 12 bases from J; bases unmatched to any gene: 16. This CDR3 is CASSLRIGSGGIVGQFF. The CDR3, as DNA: TGTGCCAGCAGCTTAAGGATAGGGAGCGGGGGGATTGTAGGGCAGTTCTTC. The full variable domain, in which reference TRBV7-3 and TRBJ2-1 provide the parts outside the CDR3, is GAGVSQTPSNKVTEKGKYVELRCDPISGHTALYWYRQSLGQGPEFLIYFQGTGAADDSGLPNDRFFAVRPEGSVSTLKIQRTERGDSAVYLCASSLRIGSGGIVGQFFGPGTRLTVL.

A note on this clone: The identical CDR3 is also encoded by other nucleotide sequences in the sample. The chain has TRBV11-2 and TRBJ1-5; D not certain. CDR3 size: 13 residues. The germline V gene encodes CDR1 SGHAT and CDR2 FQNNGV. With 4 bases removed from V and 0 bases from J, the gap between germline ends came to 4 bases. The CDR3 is CASSSYSNQPQHF. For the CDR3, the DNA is TGTGCCAGCAGCTCTTATAGCAATCAGCCCCAGCATTTT.

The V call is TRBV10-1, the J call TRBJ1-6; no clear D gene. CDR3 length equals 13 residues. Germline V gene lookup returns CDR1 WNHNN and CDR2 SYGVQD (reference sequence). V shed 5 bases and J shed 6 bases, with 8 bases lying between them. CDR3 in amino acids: CASSPVINSPLHF. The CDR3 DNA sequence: TGCGCCAGCAGTCCGGTAATTAATTCACCCCTCCACTTT.

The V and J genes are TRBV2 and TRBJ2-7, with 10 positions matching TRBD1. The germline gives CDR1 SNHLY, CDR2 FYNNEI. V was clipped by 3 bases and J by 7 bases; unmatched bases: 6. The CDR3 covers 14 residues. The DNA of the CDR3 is TGTGCCAGCAGTGAGAGACAGGGGGCTTGGGAGCAGTACTTC. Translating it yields CASSERQGAWEQYF.

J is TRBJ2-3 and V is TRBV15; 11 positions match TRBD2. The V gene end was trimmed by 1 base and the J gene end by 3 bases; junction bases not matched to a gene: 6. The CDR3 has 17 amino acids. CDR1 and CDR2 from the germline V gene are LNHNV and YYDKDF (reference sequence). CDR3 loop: CATSRGASGGTTDTQYF. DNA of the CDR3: TGTGCCACCAGCAGAGGAGCTAGCGGGGGGACTACAGATACGCAGTATTTT.

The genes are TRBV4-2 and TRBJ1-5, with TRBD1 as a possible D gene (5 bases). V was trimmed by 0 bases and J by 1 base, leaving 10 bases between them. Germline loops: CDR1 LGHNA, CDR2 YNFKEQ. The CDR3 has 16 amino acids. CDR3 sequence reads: CASSQEGRVSNQPQHF. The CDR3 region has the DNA TGTGCCAGCAGCCAAGAGGGCAGGGTGAGCAATCAGCCCCAGCATTTT.

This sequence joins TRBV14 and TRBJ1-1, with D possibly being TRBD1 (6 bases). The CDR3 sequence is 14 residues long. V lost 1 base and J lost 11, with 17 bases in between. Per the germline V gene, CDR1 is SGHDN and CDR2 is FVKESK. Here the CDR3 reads CASSQVNHRVGAFF. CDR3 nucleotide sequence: TGTGCCAGCAGCCAAGTGAATCACAGGGTGGGGGCTTTCTTT. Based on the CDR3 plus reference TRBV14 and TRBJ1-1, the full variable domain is EAGVTQFPSHSVIEKGQTVTLRCDPISGHDNLYWYRRVMGKEIKFLLHFVKESKQDESGMPNNRFLAERTGGTYSTLKVQPAELEDSGVYFCASSQVNHRVGAFFGQGTRLTVV.

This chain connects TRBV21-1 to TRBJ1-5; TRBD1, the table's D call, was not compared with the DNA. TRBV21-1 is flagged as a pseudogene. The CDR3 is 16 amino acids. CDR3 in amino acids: CASSKPTGSSNQPQHF. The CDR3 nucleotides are TGTGCCAGCAGCAAGCCGACAGGGTCTAGCAATCAGCCCCAGCATTTT.

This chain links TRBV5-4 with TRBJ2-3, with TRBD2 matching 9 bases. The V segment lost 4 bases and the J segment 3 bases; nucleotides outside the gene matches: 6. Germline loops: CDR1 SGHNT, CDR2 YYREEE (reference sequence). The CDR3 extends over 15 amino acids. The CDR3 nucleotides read TGTGCCAGCAGCGCGGGGGGGGAATTGACAGATACGCAGTATTTT. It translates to CASSAGGELTDTQYF. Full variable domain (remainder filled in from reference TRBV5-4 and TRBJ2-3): ETGVTQSPTHLIKTRGQQVTLRCSSQSGHNTVSWYQQALGQGPQFIFQYYREEENGRGNFPPRFSGLQFPNYSSELNVNALELDDSALYLCASSAGGELTDTQYFGPGTRLTVL.

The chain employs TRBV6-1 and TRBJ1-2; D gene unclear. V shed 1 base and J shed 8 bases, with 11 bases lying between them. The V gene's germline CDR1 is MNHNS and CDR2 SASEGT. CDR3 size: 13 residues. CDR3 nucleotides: TGTGCCAGCAGTGAAGATATTCGGTGGGGCTACACCTTC. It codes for CASSEDIRWGYTF.

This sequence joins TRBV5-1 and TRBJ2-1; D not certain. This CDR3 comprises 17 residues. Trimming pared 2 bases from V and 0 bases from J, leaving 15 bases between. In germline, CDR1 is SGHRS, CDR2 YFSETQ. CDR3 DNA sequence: TGCGCCAGCAGCTTCCGACTGAACCCATACTCCTACAATGAGCAGTTCTTC. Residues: CASSFRLNPYSYNEQFF.

CDR3 bases: TGTGCCAGCAGCCCAAATTCACCCCTCCACTTT. Its translation is CASSPNSPLHF. The rearrangement uses TRBV2 and TRBJ1-6, with D uncertain. Germline-derived CDR1 and CDR2 are SNHLY and FYNNEI. The length of the CDR3 is 11 residues. V gave up 6 bases and J gave up 7 bases, with 4 bases separating them. Filled out from reference TRBV2 and TRBJ1-6, the complete variable domain reads EPEVTQTPSHQVTQMGQEVILRCVPISNHLYFYWYRQILGQKVEFLVSFYNNEISEKSEIFDDQFSVERPDGSNFTLKIRSTKLEDSAMYFCASSPNSPLHFGNGTRLTVT.

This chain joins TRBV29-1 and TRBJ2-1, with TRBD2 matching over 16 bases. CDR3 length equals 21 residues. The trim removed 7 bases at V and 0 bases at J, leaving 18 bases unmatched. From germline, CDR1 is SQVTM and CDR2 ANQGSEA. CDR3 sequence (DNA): TGCAGCGCTAGGGGACTAGCGGGGGGGCCATCGAACCCTAGCTCCTACAATGAGCAGTTCTTC. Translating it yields CSARGLAGGPSNPSSYNEQFF.